This TCR beta chain was sequenced for a study of T cell changes during pregnancy in multiple sclerosis. The method was immunoSEQ multiplex PCR; TCRdb's version includes in-frame clones alone and lacks a portion of them. The repertoire includes 73,000 or so clones, roughly 88% of them detected once, and more than 8% sits in the top ten. CDR1 is LGHNA and CDR2 is YNFKEQ in the germline V gene. The V end was cut by 0 bases, the J end by 11 bases, with 13 bases between. CDR3 size: 13 residues. The TCR originated in a female donor in good health, enrolled as a control in a pregnancy study. This chain uses TRBV4-2 with TRBJ1-1; tentative D call: TRBD1 (5 bases). This specimen was peripheral blood, taken after pregnancy. The CDR3 sequence: CASSQEGREDAFF. The CDR3 bases are TGTGCCAGCAGCCAAGAGGGCAGGGAGGATGCTTTCTTT.